The 2 T cell receptor beta chains in this list originate from one sample, sequenced in a study of T cells in localized non-small cell lung cancer. TCRdb's table, derived via immunoSEQ multiplex PCR, lists solely in-frame clones and lacks some. The sample lists 20,000 to 25,000 clones; roughly 87% were seen once. This specimen consisted of peripheral blood, obtained before any cancer treatment. The origin of the receptors is a male donor aged 60 or older with stage I squamous cell lung carcinoma.

The V call is TRBV5-6, the J call TRBJ1-2; the D gene is possibly TRBD1 (5 bases). Germline V gene sequence: CDR1 SGHDT, CDR2 YYEEEE. Trimming stripped 4 bases from V and 4 bases from J, with 11 bases between. The CDR3 is 13 residues long. CDR3 bases: TGTGCCAGCAGCCCGGGACGGGTCTATGGCTACACCTTC. Protein product: CASSPGRVYGYTF. Based on the CDR3 plus reference TRBV5-6 and TRBJ1-2, the full variable domain is DAGVTQSPTHLIKTRGQQVTLRCSPKSGHDTVSWYQQALGQGPQFIFQYYEEEERQRGNFPDRFSGHQFPNYSSELNVNALLLGDSALYLCASSPGRVYGYTFGSGTRLTVV.

The chain joins TRBV6-6 to TRBJ2-2; 8 bases agree with TRBD2. V was pared by 7 bases and J by 5 bases, with 12 bases of the junction left unmatched. CDR1 is MNHNY and CDR2 is SVGAGI in the germline V gene (reference sequence). The CDR3 consists of 16 residues. The CDR3 sequence: CASTYRTSGITGELFF. For the CDR3, the DNA is TGTGCCAGCACCTATAGAACTAGCGGAATTACCGGGGAGCTGTTTTTT.